This is a list of T cell receptor beta chains from one sample in a study of T cell responses to AZD1222 COVID-19 vaccine. Using immunoSEQ multiplex PCR, the repertoire was profiled, and TCRdb retains in-frame clones only, with some absent. The sample holds tens of thousands of clones, 85% to 90% seen once. This sample comprised peripheral blood, obtained 28 days after the second dose of the MenACWY control vaccine. The receptors come from an adult who received the MenACWY meningococcal vaccine as a control. Each CDR3 is given with its conserved first and last residue. D genes are given only for firm matches. Expanded clones get a size class; other rows say once, few or many, or leave the size out.

size,J,V,D,length,CDR3,DNA
-,TRBJ1-2,TRBV6-1,-,12,CASSPPTHGYTF,TGTGCCAGCAGTCCTCCTACCCATGGCTACACCTTC
-,TRBJ1-4,TRBV30,-,13,CAWSRGVREKLFF,TGTGCCTGGAGTAGAGGGGTCAGGGAAAAACTGTTTTTT
-,TRBJ1-1,TRBV27,-,17,CASSLLNRPGAGTEAFF,TGTGCCAGCAGCCTACTTAATAGGCCAGGGGCAGGCACTGAAGCTTTCTTT
-,TRBJ1-1,TRBV3-1/TRBV3-2,-,13,CASSQDVNTEAFF,TGTGCCAGCAGCCAAGACGTTAACACTGAAGCTTTCTTT
once,TRBJ2-1,TRBV29-1,TRBD2,14,CSVASSGTYNEQFF,TGCAGCGTAGCCTCTAGCGGAACCTACAATGAGCAGTTCTTC
once,TRBJ2-5,TRBV7-2,TRBD2,13,CASASGDVETQYF,TGTGCCAGCGCTAGCGGGGACGTAGAGACCCAGTACTTC
-,TRBJ2-1,TRBV9,TRBD1,15,CASSAPGQTSGEQFF,TGTGCCAGCAGCGCCCCGGGACAGACTTCTGGTGAGCAGTTCTTC
-,TRBJ2-5,TRBV11-2,-,16,CASSLEKQERGETQYF,TGTGCCAGCAGCTTAGAGAAACAAGAGCGTGGGGAGACCCAGTACTTC
-,TRBJ2-3,TRBV30,TRBD1,15,CAWSGARGSTDTQYF,TGTGCCTGGAGTGGTGCCAGGGGGTCCACAGATACGCAGTATTTT
-,TRBJ2-2,TRBV2,-,13,CASSLSNTGELFF,TGTGCCAGCAGTCTATCTAACACCGGGGAGCTGTTTTTT
-,TRBJ1-4,TRBV5-4,-,15,CASSLDRTSNEKLFF,TGTGCCAGCAGCTTGGACAGGACCTCTAATGAAAAACTGTTTTTT
-,TRBJ1-2,TRBV9,-,16,CASSVDPERPPGGYTF,TGTGCCAGCAGCGTAGATCCAGAACGGCCCCCGGGAGGCTACACCTTC
-,TRBJ1-2,TRBV25-1,-,14,CASSEISGIGGYTF,TGTGCCAGCAGTGAAATATCAGGGATAGGAGGCTACACCTTC
-,TRBJ1-2,TRBV15,-,14,CATSRAQGQDGYTF,TGTGCCACCAGCAGAGCCCAGGGGCAGGATGGCTACACCTTC
-,TRBJ1-2,TRBV7-9,-,13,CASSLGQVYGYTF,TGTGCCAGCAGCTTAGGTCAAGTCTATGGCTACACCTTC
once,TRBJ1-1,TRBV7-3,-,13,CASSLQEDTEAFF,TGTGCCAGCAGCTTACAAGAGGACACTGAAGCTTTCTTT
-,TRBJ1-2,TRBV28,-,15,CASSLDEGYNYGYTF,TGTGCCAGCAGTTTAGATGAAGGGTATAACTATGGCTACACCTTC
-,TRBJ2-7,TRBV21-1,-,17,CASSKTHDRDSSYEQYF,TGTGCCAGCAGCAAAACCCATGACAGGGACAGTTCCTACGAGCAGTACTTC
-,TRBJ1-5,TRBV6-2/TRBV6-3,TRBD1,15,CASSRGGTGNQPQHF,TGTGCCAGCAGTAGGGGGGGGACAGGGAATCAGCCCCAGCATTTT
-,TRBJ2-3,TRBV19,TRBD1,15,CASSIAGGTTDTQYF,TGTGCCAGTAGTATTGCAGGGGGTACGACAGATACGCAGTATTTT
-,TRBJ1-2,TRBV28,TRBD1,17,CASSLWGTVNTDGGYTF,TGTGCCAGCAGTTTATGGGGGACAGTAAACACGGATGGTGGCTACACCTTC
-,TRBJ2-3,TRBV5-1,TRBD2,16,CASSLGTSGSTDTQYF,TGCGCCAGCAGCTTGGGGACTAGCGGGAGCACAGATACGCAGTATTTT
once,TRBJ1-5,TRBV2,TRBD1,14,CASRGTGSYQPQHF,TGTGCCAGCAGGGGGACAGGGAGCTATCAGCCCCAGCATTTT
once,TRBJ2-7,TRBV2,TRBD1,15,CASSWTGGNSYEQYF,TGTGCCAGCAGCTGGACAGGGGGTAACTCCTACGAGCAGTACTTC
-,TRBJ1-2,TRBV28,-,11,CASSYPGGYTF,TGTGCCAGCAGTTACCCCGGCGGCTACACCTTC
-,TRBJ1-5,TRBV7-2,-,15,CASSLVGGTNQPQHF,TGTGCCAGCAGCTTAGTCGGGGGCACCAATCAGCCCCAGCATTTT
-,TRBJ2-1,TRBV5-1,-,13,CASSLTGYNEQFF,TGCGCCAGCAGCTTGACAGGCTACAATGAGCAGTTCTTC
-,TRBJ2-7,TRBV7-2,TRBD2,14,CASSSGLAGDEQYF,TGTGCCAGCAGCTCGGGACTAGCGGGAGACGAGCAGTACTTC
-,TRBJ2-7,TRBV5-5,-,15,CASSHGQPFSYEQYF,TGTGCCAGCAGCCACGGACAGCCATTCTCCTACGAGCAGTACTTC
once,TRBJ1-4,TRBV21-1,-,9,CARSEKLFF,TGTGCCCGTAGTGAAAAACTGTTTTTT
-,TRBJ2-5,TRBV15,TRBD2,15,CATSTRTSGEETQYF,TGTGCCACCTCAACCAGGACTAGCGGGGAGGAGACCCAGTACTTC
-,TRBJ2-7,TRBV2,-,13,CASRTGIIYEQYF,TGTGCCAGCAGGACCGGGATCATCTACGAGCAGTACTTC
-,TRBJ1-3,TRBV4-2,-,14,CASSQGTEGNTIYF,TGTGCCAGCAGCCAAGGCACAGAGGGAAACACCATATATTTT
-,TRBJ1-6,TRBV3-1/TRBV3-2,-,14,CASSQEPTASPLHF,TGTGCCAGCAGCCAAGAGCCCACAGCCTCACCCCTCCACTTT
-,TRBJ1-1,TRBV4-1,TRBD1,17,CASSPLGRGLGGTEAFF,TGCGCCAGCAGCCCGTTGGGCAGGGGGCTGGGGGGGACTGAAGCTTTCTTT